This TCR beta chain was recovered during a study of CD8+ T cells in alopecia areata (dated by TCRdb to 2016 to 2018). As for the study more broadly: The treated patients took part in an open-label pilot trial in which moderate-to-severe alopecia areata was treated with oral tofacitinib at 5 to 10 mg twice daily. On the human side, TCRbeta sequencing was run on scalp tissue and on sorted CD4+ and CD8+ peripheral blood T cells from healthy controls and from alopecia areata patients with either patchy or totalis/universalis disease. Scalp clonality was compared among normal scalp (n=4), patchy alopecia areata scalp (n=8), and alopecia totalis/universalis scalp (n=8). RNA was extracted with the PAXgene miRNA kit for fixed scalp, the miRNeasy kit for PBMCs, and the RNeasy kit for mouse skin. The study used high-throughput TCRbeta sequencing to examine T cell clonal expansion in alopecia areata, in both the C3H/HeJ mouse model and human patients. immunoSEQ multiplex PCR using 35 Vbeta forward primers and 13 Jbeta reverse primers was used to amplify TCRbeta CDR3 regions. Patients received tofacitinib for 6 to 18 months and were then followed off drug for 6 months to check for delayed response and recurrence. Tofacitinib-treated patients had biopsies at baseline and at 4 and 24 weeks of treatment, with a later scalp biopsy in several patients. Results the study describes overall, beyond this receptor: Unlike mouse skin, which is dominated by gammadelta T cells, normal human skin has resident alphabeta T cells that are also sequenced, and this complicates analysis of the scalp TCR repertoire. Compared with normal scalp, lesional scalp, particularly in alopecia totalis/universalis, had higher clonality and more expanded CD8+ clones, which suggests antigenic drive. TCR sequences shared between patients were less clear than in mice, possibly partly because of HLA diversity in the patient population.

In the germline V gene, CDR1 corresponds to SGHRS and CDR2 to YFSETQ. The CDR3 covers 12 residues, taking in both the cysteine and the phenylalanine. The CDR3 DNA has 36 bases and is translated from base 1. V is pared back by 0 bases and J by 4 bases, with 3 bases lying between the germline termini. A few counts support this clone. Its cognate antigen has yet to be identified. Base qualities are not recorded, but no much larger clone differs from it by a single base. This CDR3 is also generated by other DNA sequences in the sample. According to the study, the label for this sample's time point signals: baseline before oral tofacitinib. Lesional scalp punch biopsies and peripheral blood were collected from alopecia areata patients. PBMCs were isolated by density centrifugation and stained for CD3, CD4 and CD8, after which CD4+ and CD8+ T cells were sorted on a FACSAria. Libraries were prepared through the immunoSEQ multiplex PCR assay. RNA was extracted from all samples and reverse transcribed into cDNA, which served as template for TCR sequencing. First-strand cDNA was synthesized with SuperScript III using a 2:1 mix of oligo-dT and random hexamers. Amplification bias was assessed with a synthetic immune receptor repertoire, and residual bias was removed computationally. In the original analysis: Raw reads were preprocessed to remove errors, and CDR3 was defined according to IMGT conventions as the region from the conserved cysteine to phenylalanine. Clonality was calculated as 1 minus Shannon entropy normalized by log2 of the number of productive unique TCRs. CD4 or CD8 identity of scalp clones was inferred by cross-referencing scalp TCRbeta sequences with sorted blood CD4 and CD8 repertoires. Held by TCRdb, this immuneACCESS table contains in-frame sequences only and omits some clones. Under half of the omission traces to an unresolved V gene where checked; the cause of the rest is unknown. Clone size and V and J calls were adopted from that table, with D and trimming inferred from the DNA. Across this sample there are 150,000 to 200,000 clones, with roughly 66% seen only once. Over 9.5% of the sample rests with the top ten.

The chain was built from TRBV5-1 and TRBJ2-3; the D gene cannot be resolved reliably. The receptor's source is a human donor with alopecia areata. Sequences were derived from CD8+ T cells sorted from blood, sampled at week 0. The bases are TGCGCCAGCAGCTTGGCTTCAGATACGCAGTATTTT. It is translated as CASSLASDTQYF.